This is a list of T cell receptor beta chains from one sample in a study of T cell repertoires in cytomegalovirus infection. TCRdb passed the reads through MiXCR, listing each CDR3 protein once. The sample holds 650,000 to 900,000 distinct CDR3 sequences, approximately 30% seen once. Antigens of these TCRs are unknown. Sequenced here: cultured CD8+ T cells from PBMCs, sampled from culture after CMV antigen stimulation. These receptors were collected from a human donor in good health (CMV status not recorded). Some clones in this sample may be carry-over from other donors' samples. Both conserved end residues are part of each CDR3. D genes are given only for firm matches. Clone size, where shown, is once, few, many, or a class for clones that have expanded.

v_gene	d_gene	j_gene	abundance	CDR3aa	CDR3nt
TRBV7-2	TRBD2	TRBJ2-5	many	CASSPGLAGAKETQYF	TGTGCCAGCAGCCCAGGACTAGCGGGGGCAAAAGAGACCCAGTACTTC
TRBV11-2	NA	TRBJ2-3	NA	CASSPIGGVIRTDTQYF	TGTGCCAGCAGCCCGATCGGAGGGGTAATAAGGACAGATACGCAGTATTTT
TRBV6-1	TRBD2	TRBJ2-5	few	CASSIRRGGETQYF	TGTGCCAGCAGTATCCGGCGGGGGGGGGAGACCCAGTACTTC
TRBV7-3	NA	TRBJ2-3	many	CASSLRGGSTDTQYF	TGTGCCAGCAGCCTTCGGGGTGGAAGCACAGATACGCAGTATTTT
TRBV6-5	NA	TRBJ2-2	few	CASSTLAGAGELFF	TGTGCCAGCAGCACCTTAGCTGGAGCCGGGGAGCTGTTTTTT
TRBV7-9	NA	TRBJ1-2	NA	CANSFRSPEAGYTF	TGTGCCAACAGCTTTAGAAGTCCGGAGGCTGGCTACACCTTC
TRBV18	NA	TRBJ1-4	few	CASSPLRQPNEKLFF	TGTGCCAGCTCACCACTACGACAGCCTAATGAAAAACTGTTTTTT
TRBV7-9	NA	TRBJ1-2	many	CASSLEASAALVRYGYTF	TGTGCCAGCAGCTTAGAGGCGTCGGCAGCTCTGGTCCGTTATGGCTACACCTTC
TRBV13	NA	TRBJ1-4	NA	CASSFSRSANEKLFF	TGTGCCAGCAGCTTCTCCCGGAGTGCTAATGAAAAACTGTTTTTT
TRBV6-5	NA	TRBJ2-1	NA	CASSYSIRVYNEQFF	TGTGCCAGCAGTTACTCGATCAGGGTGTACAATGAGCAGTTCTTC
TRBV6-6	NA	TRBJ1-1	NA	CASLQGTEAFF	TGTGCCAGCCTTCAAGGCACTGAAGCTTTCTTT
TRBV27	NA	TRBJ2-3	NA	CASSFVWGVSTDTQYF	TGTGCCAGCAGTTTCGTCTGGGGGGTTTCCACAGATACGCAGTATTTT
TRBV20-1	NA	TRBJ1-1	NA	CSARDNPDPEAFF	TGCAGTGCTAGAGATAACCCGGACCCTGAAGCTTTCTTT
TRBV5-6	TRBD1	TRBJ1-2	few	CASSHGTGRSWGYTF	TGTGCCAGCAGCCACGGGACAGGGAGGTCGTGGGGCTACACCTTC
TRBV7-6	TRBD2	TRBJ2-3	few	CASSLRLAAGDTQYF	TGTGCCAGCAGCTTACGACTAGCCGCGGGAGATACGCAGTATTTT
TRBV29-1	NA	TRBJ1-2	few	CSVAQWVGYTF	TGCAGCGTTGCTCAGTGGGTCGGCTACACCTTC
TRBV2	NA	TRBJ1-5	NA	CASSSQGAYSNQPQHF	TGTGCCAGCAGTTCTCAGGGCGCTTATAGCAATCAGCCCCAGCATTTT
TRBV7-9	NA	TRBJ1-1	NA	CASSLLGQINTEAFF	TGTGCCAGCAGCCTACTCGGACAGATAAACACTGAAGCTTTCTTT